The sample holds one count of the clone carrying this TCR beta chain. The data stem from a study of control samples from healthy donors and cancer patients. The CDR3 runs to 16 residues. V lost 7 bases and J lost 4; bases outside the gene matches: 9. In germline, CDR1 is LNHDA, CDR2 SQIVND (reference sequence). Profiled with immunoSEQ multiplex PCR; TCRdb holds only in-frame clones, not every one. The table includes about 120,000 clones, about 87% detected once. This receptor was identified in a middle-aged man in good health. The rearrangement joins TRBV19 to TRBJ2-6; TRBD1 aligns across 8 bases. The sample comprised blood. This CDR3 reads CASTRDRLIGANVLTF. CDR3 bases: TGTGCCAGTACTAGGGACAGGCTAATCGGGGCCAACGTCCTGACTTTC.